These 21 T cell receptor beta chains share one sample of origin, sequenced in a study of blood T cell repertoires in COVID-19. The table came from immunoSEQ multiplex PCR; TCRdb's copy has only in-frame clones and leaves some out. The profile shows 200,000 to 250,000 clones, 75% to 85% of them singletons. Sample: peripheral blood. The receptors here all came from a woman aged 30 to 39 with COVID-19, enrolled during active disease.

The J gene is TRBJ2-1, the V gene TRBV5-1; TRBD2 aligns across 11 bases. Unmatched junction bases numbered 24, after V lost 3 bases and J lost 10 bases. The CDR3 runs 20 residues. Germline V gene data show CDR1 as SGHRS and CDR2 as YFSETQ. The CDR3 coding sequence is TGCGCCAGCAGCTCGGCCGGGTTTGTTGGGAAGTCTAGCGGGAGGCCGGAGCAGTTCTTC. The encoded protein is CASSSAGFVGKSSGRPEQFF. The full variable domain, completed using reference TRBV5-1 and TRBJ2-1, is KAGVTQTPRYLIKTRGQQVTLSCSPISGHRSVSWYQQTPGQGLQFLFEYFSETQRNKGNFPGRFSGRQFSNSRSEMNVSTLELGDSALYLCASSSAGFVGKSSGRPEQFFGPGTRLTVL.

The chain carries TRBV6-2 or TRBV6-3 and TRBJ1-1; no clear D gene. The CDR3 runs to 14 residues. The germline V gene encodes CDR1 MNHEY and CDR2 SVGEGT. V lost 5 bases and J 1 base, leaving 11 bases between the germline ends. CDR3 in DNA: TGTGCCAGCAGTCCACTTGGGAGGAACACTGAAGCTTTCTTT. It translates to CASSPLGRNTEAFF.

The rearrangement uses TRBV5-1 and TRBJ2-1; 8 bases fit TRBD2. V was clipped by 2 bases and J by 6 bases; unmatched bases: 7. The CDR3 spans 15 residues. Germline V gene sequence: CDR1 SGHRS, CDR2 YFSETQ. The chain's CDR3 is CASSLNGLAINEQFF. The CDR3 nucleotides read TGCGCCAGCAGCTTAAATGGACTAGCTATCAATGAGCAGTTCTTC.

This rearrangement joins TRBV5-1 to TRBJ2-3; the match to TRBD2 covers 11 bases. CDR3 size: 16 residues. The trim removed 7 bases at V and 2 bases at J, leaving 9 bases unmatched. Germline CDR1 reads SGHRS; CDR2 reads YFSETQ. CDR3 sequence: CASGGGLAGFTDTQYF. As DNA, the CDR3 is TGCGCCAGCGGAGGAGGACTAGCGGGCTTCACAGATACGCAGTATTTT.

This chain links TRBV11-2 with TRBJ1-2, with D perhaps TRBD1 (6 bases). This CDR3 spans 15 amino acids. The germline gives CDR1 SGHAT, CDR2 FQNNGV. The V end was cut by 2 bases, the J end by 4 bases, with 14 bases between. The CDR3 here is CASSLSAQGIYGYTF. Written as DNA, the CDR3 is TGTGCCAGCAGCTTAAGTGCACAGGGCATCTATGGCTACACCTTC.

The chain is built from TRBV28 and TRBJ2-6; tentative D call: TRBD1 (6 bases). The CDR3 is 16 amino acids. CDR1 MDHEN and CDR2 SYDVKM come from the germline V gene. The V gene lost 5 bases and the J gene lost 0 bases, with 11 bases spanning the gap. CDR3 bases: TGTGCCAGCAGTGGAGACAGGCTCTCTGGGGCCAACGTCCTGACTTTC. This codes for CASSGDRLSGANVLTF. The complete variable domain, with remaining parts taken from reference TRBV28 and TRBJ2-6, reads DVKVTQSSRYLVKRTGEKVFLECVQDMDHENMFWYRQDPGLGLRLIYFSYDVKMKEKGDIPEGYSVSREKKERFSLILESASTNQTSMYLCASSGDRLSGANVLTFGAGSRLTVL.

CDR3 residues: CASSQGQGVSPLHF. CDR3 bases: TGTGCCAGCAGCCAAGGACAGGGGGTCTCACCCCTCCACTTT. The V gene is TRBV3-1 (or the pseudogene TRBV3-2), the J gene TRBJ1-6, with 9 nucleotides matching TRBD1. Germline CDR1 and CDR2: LGHDT and YNNKEL (reference sequence). Trimming took 1 base from V and 10 from J; bases not matched to a gene: 2. This CDR3 has 14 residues.

The chain joins TRBV25-1 to TRBJ2-1; TRBD2 might be the D (5 bases). Deletions cut 5 bases from V and 0 bases from J, with 11 bases between. The germline V gene encodes CDR1 MGHDK and CDR2 SYGVNS. This CDR3 has 15 residues. The CDR3 nucleotides read TGTGCCAGCAGTCCCGGACTGCACTCCTACAATGAGCAGTTCTTC. It is translated as CASSPGLHSYNEQFF. The full variable domain, rest sourced from reference TRBV25-1 and TRBJ2-1, is EADIYQTPRYLVIGTGKKITLECSQTMGHDKMYWYQQDPGMELHLIHYSYGVNSTEKGDLSSESTVSRIRTEHFPLTLESARPSHTSQYLCASSPGLHSYNEQFFGPGTRLTVL.

This sequence joins TRBV9 and TRBJ1-4; D remains unclear. V lost 3 bases and J 0 bases, leaving 9 bases between the germline ends. CDR1 is SGDLS, CDR2 YYNGEE, per germline. This CDR3 spans 15 amino acids. CDR3: CASSAGIATNEKLFF. The CDR3 region has the DNA TGTGCCAGCAGCGCCGGGATTGCAACTAATGAAAAACTGTTTTTT.

This chain links TRBV7-3 with TRBJ2-1, with 10 bases lining up with TRBD1. The CDR3 consists of 18 residues. V dropped 1 base and J dropped 9; count of bases not matched to a gene: 15. Germline V gives CDR1 SGHTA, CDR2 FQGTGA. This CDR3 reads CASSLIPSDRGHFSEQFF. For the CDR3, the DNA is TGTGCCAGCAGCTTAATTCCCTCCGACAGGGGGCATTTCAGTGAGCAGTTCTTC.

The CDR3 spells CASSPYRGPDQPQHF. In DNA form, the CDR3 reads TGTGCCAGCAGCCCTTACAGGGGGCCCGATCAGCCCCAGCATTTT. The chain combines TRBV7-2 with TRBJ1-5, with 9 bases fitting TRBD1. CDR3 length: 15 amino acids. Germline-derived CDR1 and CDR2 are SGHTA and FQGNSA. With 5 bases clipped from V and 5 bases from J, the junction kept 7 bases outside the gene matches.

The V call is TRBV19, the J call TRBJ2-3; TRBD2 matches 13 bases. Losses at the gene ends were 6 bases for V and 1 base for J; bases not matched to a gene: 4. CDR1 is LNHDA, CDR2 SQIVND, per germline (reference sequence). The CDR3 sequence is 16 residues long. The CDR3 loop reads CASRRGLAGGTDTQYF. CDR3 DNA: TGTGCCAGTAGGAGAGGACTAGCGGGGGGCACAGATACGCAGTATTTT.

This clone appeared a single time. The chain joins TRBV3-1 (or the pseudogene TRBV3-2) to TRBJ1-1; D ambiguous. Germline V gene data show CDR1 as LGHDT and CDR2 as YNNKEL (reference sequence). V lost 1 base, J lost 1 base, and 7 bases lay in between. The CDR3 sequence is 14 residues long. The CDR3 DNA is TGTGCCAGCAGCCAAGTACAGCCGAACACTGAAGCTTTCTTT. Translating it yields CASSQVQPNTEAFF.

The rearrangement links TRBV28 to TRBJ1-5; D remains ambiguous. V was trimmed by 3 bases and J by 5 bases, leaving 5 bases between them. The CDR3 extends over 12 amino acids. Germline lookup yields CDR1 MDHEN and CDR2 SYDVKM. Here the CDR3 DNA reads TGTGCCAGCAGTTTGGTAGATCAGCCCCAGCATTTT. Its translation: CASSLVDQPQHF.

J is TRBJ1-2 and V is TRBV5-4; TRBD1 might be the D (5 bases). This CDR3 is built from 13 residues. CDR1 is SGHNT and CDR2 is YYREEE in the germline V gene (reference sequence). The V end lost 1 base, the J end lost 7 bases, and 11 bases lay between the germline ends. This CDR3 reads CASSLPGLSGYTF. The CDR3, as DNA: TGTGCCAGCAGCTTGCCAGGGCTTTCTGGCTACACCTTC.

The gene calls are TRBV7-3 and TRBJ2-5; D is unresolved. Deletions cut 3 bases from V and 1 base from J, with 6 bases between. CDR3 size: 13 residues. From germline, CDR1 is SGHTA and CDR2 FQGTGA. The CDR3, as DNA: TGTGCCAGCAGCTTCCAGGTCCAAGAGACCCAGTACTTC. Protein sequence: CASSFQVQETQYF.

The genes are TRBV27 and TRBJ1-2; D gene uncertain. V was cut by 2 bases and J by 4 bases, with 11 bases left in between. The CDR3 length is 14 residues. Germline loops: CDR1 MNHEY, CDR2 SMNVEV (reference sequence). CDR3 DNA sequence: TGTGCCAGCAGTTTAGATGGCTCAGGCTATGGCTACACCTTC. Its translation: CASSLDGSGYGYTF.

The chain is built from TRBV7-3 and TRBJ1-1; D is possibly TRBD1 (6 bases). The V gene's germline CDR1 is SGHTA and CDR2 FQGTGA. The V end was cut by 3 bases, the J end by 3 bases, with 11 bases between. The CDR3 is made up of 14 amino acids. The CDR3 sequence: CASSFQGPDTEAFF. In DNA form, the CDR3 reads TGTGCCAGCAGCTTTCAGGGGCCGGACACTGAAGCTTTCTTT.

This clone was seen a single time. CDR3 coding DNA: TGTGCCACCAGTGAAGGGACTAGCGGGAGCCAACTACGAGAGCAGTACTTC. Translating gives CATSEGTSGSQLREQYF. The J gene is TRBJ2-7, the V gene TRBV24-1, with TRBD2 matching over 14 bases. The CDR3 loop spans 17 amino acids. Trimming at V came to 4 bases and at J to 7 bases, leaving 11 bases not matched to a gene. Per germline, CDR1 KGHDR and CDR2 SFDVKD.

The CDR3 reads CASSFGSTGMVYGYTF. In DNA form, the CDR3 reads TGTGCCAGCAGCTTTGGAAGTACAGGGATGGTCTATGGCTACACCTTC. The J gene is TRBJ1-2, the V gene TRBV7-9; D might be TRBD1 (6 bases). The CDR3 covers 16 residues. V dropped 3 bases and J dropped 4 bases, with 18 bases sitting between them. From germline, CDR1 is SEHNR and CDR2 FQNEAQ (reference sequence).

V usage is TRBV3-1 (or the pseudogene TRBV3-2) and J usage is TRBJ2-3; TRBD2 matches at 9 bases. Germline V gene data show CDR1 as LGHDT and CDR2 as YNNKEL (reference sequence). V lost 0 bases, J lost 0 bases, and 13 bases stayed unmatched. The CDR3 sequence is 20 residues long. CDR3 in DNA: TGTGCCAGCAGCCAAGAGGCGGGGCTAGCGGGGACACCTAGCACAGATACGCAGTATTTT. Translating gives CASSQEAGLAGTPSTDTQYF.